This T cell receptor (beta chain) is from a study of vaccination and CD4 T cells after COVID-19. Study as a whole: Blood was drawn a median 72 days post second dose, range 14 to 241. Cultures that served as controls received a CEFX pool, an HIV-1 Nef pool, or no peptide. Notes on the study in general: Only after vaccination were a median about 90% of convalescents' reactive clones seen.

Treatment of the sample: 10-day PBMC culture with coronavirus spike peptide pools or control peptides (ViraFEST assay). ViraFEST stimulated the growth of antigen-specific T cells using peptide pools and subsequently profiled their TCRs by sequencing. An Oncomine TCR Beta short-read assay was used to sequence the DNA from cultured CD4+ T cells. TCRdb recomputed calls from the PCR reads with MiXCR, one row per CDR3 protein. The table records tens of thousands of distinct CDR3 sequences, roughly two thirds of them present only once. This CDR3 is built from 14 residues. The V and J ends lost 2 bases and 8 bases respectively, with 12 bases between them. Germline V lookup: CDR1 SNHLY, CDR2 FYNNEI. This clonotype is a singleton in its sample. The antigen remains unidentified.

The clonotype originates from a human donor who received a COVID-19 vaccine. The material was CD4+ T cells from blood, cultured in vitro, obtained after SARS-CoV-2 vaccination. The V and J genes are TRBV2 and TRBJ1-4; D possibly corresponds to TRBD1 (6 bases). The CDR3 loop is CASSERGGLEKLFF. The DNA for the CDR3 is TGTGCCAGCAGTGAAAGGGGGGGACTCGAAAAACTGTTTTTT. Supplemented by reference TRBV2 and TRBJ1-4, the full variable domain reads EPEVTQTPSHQVTQMGQEVILRCVPISNHLYFYWYRQILGQKVEFLVSFYNNEISEKSEIFDDQFSVERPDGSNFTLKIRSTKLEDSAMYFCASSERGGLEKLFFGSGTQLSVL.